This TCR beta chain was documented in a study of cytomegalovirus exposure and HLA in healthy donors. Trimming removed 5 bases at V and 4 bases at J, with 5 bases between. Germline V lookup: CDR1 MRHNA, CDR2 SNTAGT. This CDR3 spans 11 amino acids. Study results and caveats: Equally common other TCR beta chains were less clonally expanded than HLA-associated ones, a later analysis found. Both high specificity and high sensitivity reportedly marked the classifier's diagnosis of cytomegalovirus status. Analysis was carried out at a later point, and it linked a missense DCLRE1C variant to TCR beta V- and J-gene trimming. TCR beta V segments were, for the most part, productive about 87% or about 30% of the time in an earlier analysis.

This clone showed up just a few times. Its target is not known. The primer mix had 60 Vbeta and 13 Jbeta primers. The data were produced by immunoSEQ multiplex PCR, yet TCRdb's version contains in-frame clones alone and is incomplete. In the table there are tens of thousands of clones, more than 65% of which are singletons. This chain links TRBV6-4 with TRBJ1-2, with D uncertain. The sequence came from a man aged 25 to 40 in good health and CMV-seronegative. Sequencing was done on a sample of PBMCs. In nucleotides, the CDR3 is TGTGCCAGCAGTTCAGGCTATGGCTACACCTTC. Protein: CASSSGYGYTF.